This TCR beta chain was retrieved from a study of blood T cell repertoires in COVID-19 (dated by TCRdb to the early 2020s). In the study overall: Collaborator samples came from the United States, Italy and Spain and covered acute and convalescent phases of COVID-19. The prospective study material was composed of cDNA or gDNA derived from T cells, B-cell-depleted T cells, or PBMCs. Deeply sampled blood TCRbeta repertoires from subjects exposed to, actively infected with, or recovered from COVID-19 were included in the dataset. The repertoires were released in a freely available public database intended as a resource for research on the immune response to SARS-CoV-2. Samples were obtained from the ongoing ImmuneRACE study (first 160 participants) and from 1,254 subjects provided by 6 global collaborators. The sample metadata nearly always contained a de-identified subject ID, COVID-19 status, age in years and sex. Where available, HLA class I and class II types were taken from metadata supplied by the sample provider and were not determined by assay-based typing. Results and caveats for the whole study, not just this receptor: The quantity of clinical and demographic metadata differed by source and by participant and was supplied without curation.

The immunoSEQ Assay, a bias-controlled multiplex PCR, was used to amplify TCRbeta CDR3 regions from genomic DNA. On the authors' methods: Within the assay, amplification of reference gene primers was used to estimate how many nucleated cells each sample contained. To quantify the absolute abundance of each unique TCRbeta CDR3 rearrangement, sequence reads were collapsed and filtered. For each sample, productive Simpson clonality was calculated by taking the square root of Simpson's diversity index across productive rearrangements. This is the immuneACCESS table as TCRdb keeps it, with only in-frame sequences that have V and J called. A part of the clones is gone; compared with another copy, unresolved V genes explain less than half, and the rest is unexplained. D and trimming come from the DNA, and the V and J calls and clone size come from that table. This sample is represented by 95,000 to 110,000 clones; 70% to 90% of them were singletons. About 3.2% of the sample is held by the ten biggest clonotypes.

The germline V gene gives CDR1 as SGDLS and CDR2 as YYNGEE. The CDR3 goes from the cysteine to the phenylalanine over 16 residues. The entry retains the CDR3 DNA only, 48 bases that are in frame from base 1. A distance of 20 bases separates the germline ends of V and J, which lose 3 bases and 5 bases respectively. In regard to this clone: What antigen it recognizes has not been identified. No base quality information exists; no much larger clone differs at one position.

Whole blood was collected in K2EDTA tubes by collaborating institutions according to the institutions' own protocols. Collaborator samples were shipped for TCRbeta analysis as frozen whole blood, isolated PBMCs, or DNA extracted from either sample type. Recombination linked TRBV9 to TRBJ2-5; a weak D assignment points to TRBD1 (6 bases agree). The sequenced sample consisted of peripheral blood. This sequence was found in a human donor in a cohort sampled during active COVID-19. The CDR3 amino acid sequence is: CASSAGSSGEEETQYF. The DNA sequence follows: TGTGCCAGCAGCGCCGGCTCATCAGGGGAAGAGGAGACCCAGTACTTC.